These 21 T cell receptor beta chains were sequenced from one sample in a study of spatial heterogeneity in lung cancer. Noted time point: blood at routine non-recurrence follow-up after resection. TCRdb reanalysed the 5' RACE reads using MiXCR and keeps one entry per CDR3 protein. This sample carries over 70,000 distinct CDR3 sequences, around 9.3% of them seen once, and the ten largest clones take 1.9%. The specimen comprised PBMCs, sampled at follow-up. These receptors were collected from a female donor with early-stage non-small cell lung cancer.

This clonotype turned up a few times. The chain couples TRBV20-1 to TRBJ2-1; D is possibly TRBD1 or TRBD2 (5 bases each). Germline CDR1 reads DFQATT; CDR2 reads SNEGSKA (reference sequence). The CDR3 extends over 15 amino acids. V was pared by 3 bases and J by 8 bases, with 20 bases between. CDR3 sequence: CSASSPGPEGDEQFF. The CDR3 bases are TGCAGTGCTAGCTCGCCGGGACCCGAAGGTGATGAGCAGTTCTTC.

The V call is TRBV2, the J call TRBJ2-1; 7 nucleotides agree with TRBD1. The germline V gene encodes CDR1 SNHLY and CDR2 FYNNEI. V dropped 6 bases and J dropped 3; count of bases not matched to a gene: 17. The CDR3 covers 18 residues. The CDR3 loop reads CASRTWNLRQGIYNEQFF. The CDR3, as DNA: TGTGCCAGCAGAACCTGGAACTTACGACAGGGAATCTACAATGAGCAGTTCTTC.

This clonotype has ten or more counts. The J gene is TRBJ1-1, the V gene TRBV3-1; D is unresolved. Trimming removed 0 bases at V and 10 bases at J, with 12 bases between. The CDR3 is 13 residues long. The germline CDR1 and CDR2 sequences are LGHDT and YNNKEL (reference sequence). Written as DNA, the CDR3 is TGTGCCAGCAGCCAAGATATTAGAGATGCAGCTTTCTTT. As protein: CASSQDIRDAAFF.

This clonotype was detected a few times. The rearrangement uses TRBV29-1 and TRBJ1-3; D is unclear. The CDR3 sequence is 11 residues long. Germline values: CDR1 SQVTM, CDR2 ANQGSEA. The CDR3 nucleotides are TGCGGGTGGGCCTCCGGTAACACCATATATTTT. Protein sequence: CGWASGNTIYF.

J is TRBJ2-7 and V is TRBV2; D uncertain. Germline CDR1 reads SNHLY; CDR2 reads FYNNEI. The length of the CDR3 is 11 residues. V lost 8 bases, J lost 3 bases, and 8 bases lay in between. CDR3 protein: CASVEYYEQYF. CDR3 coding DNA: TGTGCCAGCGTGGAGTACTACGAGCAGTACTTC.

J is TRBJ2-1 and V is TRBV5-1; no clear D. The CDR3 contains 15 residues. Germline V gene data show CDR1 as SGHRS and CDR2 as YFSETQ. V was pared by 2 bases and J by 0 bases, with 9 bases between. In nucleotides, the CDR3 is TGCGCCAGCAGCTTCACGGTAAACTCCTACAATGAGCAGTTCTTC. This gives the protein CASSFTVNSYNEQFF.

This clonotype came up a few times. The chain has TRBV19 and TRBJ1-1; no clear D gene. The CDR3 consists of 15 residues. Germline lookup yields CDR1 LNHDA and CDR2 SQIVND (reference sequence). Deletions cut 3 bases from V and 1 base from J, with 12 bases between. CDR3 region: CASSIDPTWNTEAFF. CDR3 DNA: TGTGCCAGTAGTATCGATCCGACATGGAACACTGAAGCTTTCTTT.

This clonotype came up many times. The V and J genes are TRBV5-1 and TRBJ2-7; 14 nucleotides agree with TRBD2. Trimming removed 4 bases from V and 3 bases from J; junction bases left unmatched: 6. Germline V gene sequence: CDR1 SGHRS, CDR2 YFSETQ. The CDR3 extends over 16 amino acids. DNA of the CDR3: TGCGCCAGCAGCCCAAGAGGGACTAGCGGGGGCTACGAGCAGTACTTC. This gives the protein CASSPRGTSGGYEQYF.

This clonotype was seen ten or more times. The chain links TRBV4-2 to TRBJ2-2, with TRBD1 as a possible D gene (5 bases). Germline CDR1 LGHNA, CDR2 YNFKEQ. The CDR3 sequence is 13 residues long. Trimming pared 4 bases from V and 10 bases from J, leaving 13 bases between. The CDR3: CASSLGPRVELFF. DNA for the CDR3: TGTGCCAGCAGCCTGGGGCCTCGCGTGGAGCTGTTTTTT.

The table lists this clonotype with a few counts. The chain couples TRBV29-1 to TRBJ1-1; the D gene is possibly TRBD1 (6 bases). Germline CDR1 and CDR2: SQVTM and ANQGSEA. CDR3 length equals 15 residues. V was clipped by 4 bases and J by 6 bases, with 21 bases between them. CDR3 nucleotide sequence: TGCAGCGTTGTGGCAGGGGACTACCCGTGGCCTGAAGCTTTCTTT. It yields the protein CSVVAGDYPWPEAFF.

There are many counts of this clonotype. The chain links TRBV29-1 to TRBJ1-1; no clear D gene. With 8 bases removed from V and 4 bases from J, the gap between germline ends came to 8 bases. The CDR3 loop spans 10 amino acids. Germline V gene data show CDR1 as SQVTM and CDR2 as ANQGSEA. CDR3 bases: TGCAGCATAGGGAGCACTGAAGCTTTCTTT. Its protein is CSIGSTEAFF.

This clonotype was counted at least ten times. The chain has TRBV15 and TRBJ1-1; D is undetermined. V lost 3 bases, J lost 0 bases, and 8 bases lay in between. This CDR3 has 14 residues. Germline V gene lookup returns CDR1 LNHNV and CDR2 YYDKDF (reference sequence). For the CDR3, the DNA is TGTGCCACCAGCAGCCTCGGGCTGAACACTGAAGCTTTCTTT. Protein sequence: CATSSLGLNTEAFF. The full variable domain, completed using reference TRBV15 and TRBJ1-1, is DAMVIQNPRYQVTQFGKPVTLSCSQTLNHNVMYWYQQKSSQAPKLLFHYYDKDFNNEADTPDNFQSRRPNTSFCFLDIRSPGLGDTAMYLCATSSLGLNTEAFFGQGTRLTVV.

In its sample, this clonotype was seen many times. J is TRBJ2-7 and V is TRBV29-1; TRBD1 matches 12 bases. The V gene end was trimmed by 7 bases and the J gene end by 0 bases; junction bases not matched to a gene: 1. CDR1 and CDR2 (germline): SQVTM, ANQGSEA. The CDR3 covers 13 residues. DNA for the CDR3: TGCAGCGCGGGACAGGGGGCCTCCTACGAGCAGTACTTC. It is translated as CSAGQGASYEQYF.

This clonotype was picked up many times. The rearrangement joins TRBV5-1 to TRBJ2-5; the D is unclear. Trimming cost V 0 bases and J 5 bases, with 5 bases left between them. The CDR3 consists of 12 residues. Germline values: CDR1 SGHRS, CDR2 YFSETQ. CDR3 nucleotide sequence: TGCGCCAGCAGCTTGGTTGTGGAGACCCAGTACTTC. As protein: CASSLVVETQYF.

This clonotype was seen at least ten times. This chain joins TRBV2 and TRBJ1-2; D unresolved. Germline CDR1 is SNHLY and CDR2 is FYNNEI. There are 15 residues in the CDR3. Between the trimmed V and J ends, which lost 0 bases and 1 base, there was a span of 9 bases. In nucleotides, the CDR3 is TGTGCCAGCAGTGAAGCGGGCCAGATTAACTATGGCTACACCTTC. This translates into CASSEAGQINYGYTF. Supplemented by reference TRBV2 and TRBJ1-2, the full variable domain reads EPEVTQTPSHQVTQMGQEVILRCVPISNHLYFYWYRQILGQKVEFLVSFYNNEISEKSEIFDDQFSVERPDGSNFTLKIRSTKLEDSAMYFCASSEAGQINYGYTFGSGTRLTVV.

This clonotype was recorded many times. The chain links TRBV5-1 to TRBJ2-7; D is uncertain. V was shortened by 4 bases and J by 3 bases, with 11 bases between the two germline ends. This CDR3 spans 13 amino acids. In germline, CDR1 is SGHRS, CDR2 YFSETQ. The CDR3 DNA reads TGCGCCAGCAGCCCAACTGGCCACTACGAGCAGTACTTC. Protein: CASSPTGHYEQYF.

This clonotype was counted ten times or more. The J gene is TRBJ2-1, the V gene TRBV30, with a possible D match to TRBD1 (6 bases). This CDR3 has 11 amino acids. Germline V gene lookup returns CDR1 GTSNPN and CDR2 SVGIG (reference sequence). Trimming stripped 8 bases from V and 2 bases from J, with 7 bases between. The CDR3 bases are TGTGCCCACAGGGCCTACAATGAGCAGTTCTTC. Residues: CAHRAYNEQFF.

This chain connects TRBV27 to TRBJ1-3; 7 bases fit TRBD1. In germline, CDR1 is MNHEY, CDR2 SMNVEV (reference sequence). The V segment lost 4 bases and the J segment 0 bases; nucleotides outside the gene matches: 12. This CDR3 has 18 amino acids. The CDR3 DNA reads TGTGCCAGCAGTTCGATCCGGGACAGTGCGTACTCTGGAAACACCATATATTTT. Protein: CASSSIRDSAYSGNTIYF.

Ten or more counts support this clonotype. The V gene is TRBV7-2, the J gene TRBJ2-3, with TRBD2 matching 8 bases. Germline V CDR1 and CDR2: SGHTA, FQGNSA. Unmatched junction bases numbered 9, after V lost 1 base and J lost 6 bases. This CDR3 is built from 16 residues. The CDR3 nucleotides are TGTGCCAGCAGCTTAGGGGCGGGACTAGTTTACGATACGCAGTATTTT. It translates to CASSLGAGLVYDTQYF.

The sample holds many counts of this clonotype. The CDR3 sequence is CASSRRGTDTQYF. The CDR3 DNA follows: TGTGCCAGCAGTAGGCGGGGCACAGATACGCAGTATTTT. The genes are TRBV6-5 and TRBJ2-3; maybe TRBD2 (5 bases). V was shortened by 5 bases and J by 1 base, with 7 bases between the two germline ends. CDR1 MNHEY and CDR2 SVGAGI come from the germline V gene. This CDR3 is built from 13 residues.

The chain recombines TRBV2 with TRBJ2-1; tentative D call: TRBD2 (5 bases). Germline CDR1 is SNHLY and CDR2 is FYNNEI. V was cut by 9 bases and J by 3 bases, with 6 bases left in between. The length of the CDR3 is 11 residues. The CDR3 nucleotides are TGTGCCAGTGACTACTACAATGAGCAGTTCTTC. It specifies CASDYYNEQFF. The full variable domain, with the rest looked up from reference TRBV2 and TRBJ2-1, is EPEVTQTPSHQVTQMGQEVILRCVPISNHLYFYWYRQILGQKVEFLVSFYNNEISEKSEIFDDQFSVERPDGSNFTLKIRSTKLEDSAMYFCASDYYNEQFFGPGTRLTVL.